These 23 T cell receptor beta chains share one sample of origin, sequenced in a study of persistence of HIV-infected CD4 T cells. This was the immunoSEQ version 4 assay in survey mode. The table came from immunoSEQ multiplex PCR; TCRdb's copy has only in-frame clones and leaves some out. The table records under 50,000 clones, around 89% of them present only once. Their antigens remain unidentified. Nonspecific anti-CD3/anti-CD28 bead stimulation represents the broad CD4+ T cell repertoire. Sorting selected CD4+ T cells upregulating both CD40 ligand and CD69. This sample comprised CD4+ T cells sorted from PBMCs after 18-hour stimulation, obtained from a patient who received antiretroviral therapy. The receptors here all came from an adult woman with HIV who was CMV-seropositive.

V usage is TRBV7-3 and J usage is TRBJ1-2; D not resolved. The CDR3 loop spans 12 amino acids. CDR1 is SGHTA and CDR2 is FQGTGA in the germline V gene. The ends were cut back, 4 bases at V and 5 bases at J, with 8 bases in the middle. The CDR3 sequence is CASSSDGYGYTF. CDR3 DNA sequence: TGTGCCAGCAGCTCGGACGGTTATGGCTACACCTTC.

This chain links TRBV28 with TRBJ1-2; weak D call: TRBD1 (5 bases). The germline V gene encodes CDR1 MDHEN and CDR2 SYDVKM. V was trimmed by 4 bases and J by 4 bases, leaving 19 bases between them. The CDR3 has 16 residues. CDR3 DNA sequence: TGTGCCAGCAGTTCCCTCAGGGCCCCGGAGGGCTATGGCTACACCTTC. This translates into CASSSLRAPEGYGYTF.

This clone showed up just a few times. The chain carries TRBV5-6 and TRBJ2-7, with TRBD1 as a possible D gene (6 bases). The CDR3 has 11 residues. The V end was cut by 5 bases, the J end by 9 bases, with 12 bases between. Germline V gene lookup returns CDR1 SGHDT and CDR2 YYEEEE. Here the CDR3 DNA reads TGTGCCAGCAGGTCCGGGACAATGCAGTACTTC. Translation gives CASRSGTMQYF. The whole variable domain, filled in from reference TRBV5-6 and TRBJ2-7, reads DAGVTQSPTHLIKTRGQQVTLRCSPKSGHDTVSWYQQALGQGPQFIFQYYEEEERQRGNFPDRFSGHQFPNYSSELNVNALLLGDSALYLCASRSGTMQYFGPGTRLTVT.

The chain links TRBV6-5 to TRBJ2-3; no definite D call. CDR3 length equals 14 residues. CDR1 and CDR2 from the germline V gene are MNHEY and SVGAGI. Trimming removed 6 bases from V and 0 bases from J, with 10 bases in between. The CDR3 region is CASSSGSSTDTQYF. CDR3 DNA: TGTGCCAGCAGCTCGGGTTCTAGCACAGATACGCAGTATTTT.

The CDR3 protein is CASSLGAGDYGYTF. In nucleotides, the CDR3 is TGTGCCAGCAGCTTGGGGGCAGGGGACTATGGCTACACCTTC. The chain joins TRBV5-4 to TRBJ1-2; D is possibly TRBD1 (6 bases). CDR1 is SGHNT and CDR2 is YYREEE in the germline V gene (reference sequence). V lost 0 bases to trimming and J lost 3 bases, with 9 bases between them. The CDR3 length is 14 residues.

The chain is built from TRBV18 and TRBJ2-1, with 9 bases matching TRBD2. This CDR3 is 16 amino acids long. The germline V gene encodes CDR1 KGHSH and CDR2 LQKENI. The junction had 5 bases not matched to a gene; V was cut back by 0 bases and J by 5 bases. The CDR3: CASSPPAGTSHNEQFF. CDR3 nucleotide sequence: TGTGCCAGCTCACCACCTGCCGGGACTAGCCACAATGAGCAGTTCTTC.

This clone was seen just once. The chain joins TRBV27 to TRBJ2-5; D is uncertain. V dropped 5 bases and J dropped 2 bases, with 9 bases sitting between them. The CDR3 length is 13 residues. Germline V gives CDR1 MNHEY, CDR2 SMNVEV (reference sequence). CDR3 sequence (DNA): TGTGCCAGCAGTAGATTAGAACAAGAGACCCAGTACTTC. Its protein product is CASSRLEQETQYF.

The V and J genes are TRBV24-1 and TRBJ2-3; either TRBD1 or TRBD2 may fit D (5 bases each). CDR3 length equals 15 residues. Germline assignment: CDR1 KGHDR and CDR2 SFDVKD. The ends were cut back, 6 bases at V and 3 bases at J, with 15 bases in the middle. The CDR3 loop is CATSSSGQWTDTQYF. The CDR3 DNA is TGTGCCACCAGTTCGTCGGGGCAGTGGACAGATACGCAGTATTTT.

The rearrangement uses TRBV24-1 and TRBJ2-2; tentatively, D is TRBD2 (5 bases). Trimming shortened V by 3 bases and J by 8 bases, and 9 bases separated the two germline ends. The germline V gene encodes CDR1 KGHDR and CDR2 SFDVKD. There are 13 residues in the CDR3. As DNA, the CDR3 is TGTGCCACCAGTGATGAGGGTTTTGGGGAGCTGTTTTTT. It codes for CATSDEGFGELFF.

This chain joins TRBV5-1 and TRBJ1-6; 8 bases agree with TRBD1. The germline V gene encodes CDR1 SGHRS and CDR2 YFSETQ. The CDR3 covers 17 residues. Trimming removed 0 bases from V and 6 bases from J; junction bases left unmatched: 8. The CDR3 DNA follows: TGCGCCAGCAGCTTGGGTCCGCAGGGGGCAGGTAATTCACCCCTCCACTTT. Translating it yields CASSLGPQGAGNSPLHF.

V and J are TRBV7-8 and TRBJ1-1, with TRBD1 as a possible D gene (6 bases). From germline, CDR1 is SGHVS and CDR2 FQNEAQ. This CDR3 is built from 16 residues. Trimming pared 4 bases from V and 5 bases from J, leaving 20 bases between. The CDR3 loop reads CASSSNAGTPGTEAFF. Here the CDR3 DNA reads TGTGCCAGCAGCTCTAATGCCGGGACACCGGGGACTGAAGCTTTCTTT.

This sequence joins TRBV30 and TRBJ1-5, with 7 bases that match TRBD1. CDR1 is GTSNPN, CDR2 SVGIG, per germline (reference sequence). Germline trimming cut 1 base from V and 6 bases from J; bases unmatched to any gene: 9. The CDR3 consists of 15 residues. The CDR3 sequence: CAWSASRQGSQPQHF. The CDR3 DNA is TGTGCCTGGAGTGCCTCTCGACAGGGCAGTCAGCCCCAGCATTTT.

The rearrangement uses TRBV4-3 and TRBJ1-5; the D is unclear. V shed 0 bases and J shed 4 bases, with 7 bases lying between them. The CDR3 runs 14 residues. Germline V gene lookup returns CDR1 LGHNA and CDR2 YSLEER. The CDR3 loop reads CASSQETGNQPQHF. Written as DNA, the CDR3 is TGCGCCAGCAGCCAAGAGACGGGGAATCAGCCCCAGCATTTT.

The V call is TRBV10-1, the J call TRBJ1-5; 8 bases map to TRBD1. This CDR3 has 16 amino acids. Germline V lookup: CDR1 WNHNN, CDR2 SYGVQD (reference sequence). The junction had 12 bases not matched to a gene; V was cut back by 7 bases and J by 4 bases. For the CDR3, the DNA is TGCGCCAGCACCATGACAGGGGTAAGGGCAAATCAGCCCCAGCATTTT. Translated, it gives CASTMTGVRANQPQHF.

The gene calls are TRBV10-3 and TRBJ2-7; possibly TRBD2 for D (6 bases). The CDR3 has 12 amino acids. Germline V gene sequence: CDR1 ENHRY, CDR2 SYGVKD. The V end lost 11 bases, the J end lost 7 bases, and 18 bases lay between the germline ends. The CDR3 reads CAYGGSGGEQYF. CDR3 nucleotide sequence: TGTGCCTACGGAGGGAGCGGAGGGGAGCAGTACTTC.

V usage is TRBV18 and J usage is TRBJ2-3; no clear D. The V gene's germline CDR1 is KGHSH and CDR2 LQKENI. V dropped 3 bases and J dropped 0 bases, with 1 base sitting between them. This CDR3 has 12 residues. The CDR3 here is CASSPSTDTQYF. CDR3 DNA: TGTGCCAGCTCACCTAGCACAGATACGCAGTATTTT.

The chain joins TRBV5-5 to TRBJ2-3; possible D gene TRBD2, 5 bases. The germline V gene has CDR1 SGHKS and CDR2 YYEKEE (reference sequence). Trimming removed 0 bases from V and 0 bases from J, with 11 bases in between. The CDR3 loop spans 16 amino acids. CDR3 in amino acids: CASSLVGGSSTDTQYF. The CDR3 DNA reads as TGTGCCAGCAGCTTGGTGGGCGGGTCTAGCACAGATACGCAGTATTTT.

This chain joins TRBV2 and TRBJ1-2; 8 bases align to TRBD1. CDR1 SNHLY and CDR2 FYNNEI come from the germline V gene. The V segment lost 7 bases and the J segment 6 bases; nucleotides outside the gene matches: 7. The CDR3 runs 13 residues. The CDR3 nucleotides are TGTGCCAGCACCGAGGACAGGGTGGATGGCTACACCTTC. Translation: CASTEDRVDGYTF.

The V gene is TRBV3-1 (or the pseudogene TRBV3-2), the J gene TRBJ2-7; 8 positions match TRBD2. CDR3 length equals 13 residues. Germline CDR1 reads LGHDT; CDR2 reads YNNKEL (reference sequence). V was clipped by 2 bases and J by 7 bases; unmatched bases: 4. CDR3 coding DNA: TGTGCCAGCAGCCAAATAGCGGGAAGAGAGCAGTACTTC. It specifies CASSQIAGREQYF.

The chain recombines TRBV10-2 with TRBJ1-2; the D is unclear. The V gene's germline CDR1 is WSHSY and CDR2 SAAADI. Trimming took 2 bases from V and 3 from J, leaving 7 bases between them. The length of the CDR3 is 13 residues. CDR3 nucleotides: TGCGCCAGCAGTGAGGACGGAGACTATGGCTACACCTTC. Translating it yields CASSEDGDYGYTF.

This chain links TRBV28 with TRBJ1-5, with D tentatively TRBD1 (6 bases). The CDR3 loop spans 16 amino acids. Trimming removed 2 bases from V and 7 bases from J, with 18 bases in between. Germline CDR1 and CDR2: MDHEN and SYDVKM. The CDR3 spells CASSLHGRGEIQPQHF. The CDR3 DNA reads as TGTGCCAGCAGTTTACACGGCAGGGGAGAAATCCAGCCCCAGCATTTT.

This chain links TRBV3-1 (or the pseudogene TRBV3-2) with TRBJ1-1; D gene ambiguous. The germline V and J ends were trimmed by 3 bases and 3 bases, with 14 bases remaining between them. Germline assignment: CDR1 LGHDT and CDR2 YNNKEL (reference sequence). This CDR3 has 15 amino acids. Here the CDR3 DNA reads TGTGCCAGCAGCCACGACCCGGGGATGTACACTGAAGCTTTCTTT. Residues: CASSHDPGMYTEAFF.

V and J are TRBV4-3 and TRBJ1-1; D might be TRBD1 (5 bases). Germline V gene sequence: CDR1 LGHNA, CDR2 YSLEER. Trimming took off 4 bases at V and 10 bases at J, with 16 bases between the two ends. CDR3 length: 13 amino acids. The CDR3 bases are TGCGCCAGCAGCCTAGTCGGGACGGCTGGAGCTTTCTTT. Amino acid sequence: CASSLVGTAGAFF.